This entry lists 30 T cell receptor beta chains sequenced from one sample in a study of blood T cell repertoires in COVID-19. Sequencing used immunoSEQ multiplex PCR; TCRdb keeps in-frame clones, though not all of them. In the table there are about 89,000 clones, 80% of which are singletons. Sequencing input: peripheral blood. The receptors come from a woman of 80 years or more with acute or convalescent COVID-19.

J is TRBJ1-5 and V is TRBV9, with D perhaps matching TRBD1 (5 bases). Germline CDR1 is SGDLS and CDR2 is YYNGEE. V was clipped by 1 base and J by 4 bases, with 12 bases between them. The CDR3 contains 15 residues. CDR3 DNA: TGTGCCAGCAGCGTATCTGCAGGGTCGAATCAGCCCCAGCATTTT. Protein sequence: CASSVSAGSNQPQHF.

This clone was found a few times. The genes are TRBV5-1 and TRBJ2-7, with 7 bases lining up with TRBD2. V lost 0 bases and J lost 2; bases outside the gene matches: 8. This CDR3 region has 16 residues. CDR1 SGHRS and CDR2 YFSETQ come from the germline V gene. CDR3 region: CASSLVAGAVPYEQYF. CDR3 in DNA: TGCGCCAGCAGCTTGGTTGCGGGAGCAGTACCCTACGAGCAGTACTTC.

The V gene is TRBV7-9, the J gene TRBJ2-2; D ambiguous. This CDR3 is built from 15 residues. Trimming left V 7 bases short and J 5 bases short, with 17 bases between. Germline V gives CDR1 SEHNR, CDR2 FQNEAQ (reference sequence). The CDR3 bases are TGTGCCAGCATCTCACTTGGGTCCAGGACCGGGGAGCTGTTTTTT. Its protein product is CASISLGSRTGELFF.

The chain links TRBV2 to TRBJ2-5; 14 bases are shared with TRBD2. Germline V gene data show CDR1 as SNHLY and CDR2 as FYNNEI. The CDR3 is 16 amino acids. V lost 3 bases to trimming and J lost 5 bases; unmatched junction nucleotides: 5. CDR3 in amino acids: CASSEGLAGEVETQYF. The CDR3 region has the DNA TGTGCCAGCAGTGAGGGACTAGCGGGGGAAGTGGAGACCCAGTACTTC.

CDR3 nucleotide sequence: TGTGCCAGCAGCTTGGGATTCGGGACCATATATTTT. As protein: CASSLGFGTIYF. V is TRBV5-6 and J is TRBJ1-3; D is undetermined. The V end lost 0 bases, the J end lost 10 bases, and 8 bases lay between the germline ends. CDR3 size: 12 residues. Germline V CDR1 and CDR2: SGHDT, YYEEEE.

This clone was found a few times. The rearrangement joins TRBV15 to TRBJ2-3, with D uncertain. CDR1 and CDR2 (germline): LNHNV, YYDKDF (reference sequence). This CDR3 is built from 13 residues. Trimming pared 4 bases from V and 3 bases from J, leaving 8 bases between. The CDR3 DNA follows: TGTGCCACCAGCATCGGTCCGACAGATACGCAGTATTTT. It yields the protein CATSIGPTDTQYF.

This chain connects TRBV7-8 to TRBJ2-7, with D perhaps matching TRBD2 (7 bases). The CDR3 sequence is 15 residues long. Per germline, CDR1 SGHVS and CDR2 FQNEAQ. V was pared by 4 bases and J by 4 bases, with 17 bases between. CDR3 bases: TGTGCCAGCAGCTCCTCGAGGGGGGGGGTTTACGAGCAGTACTTC. Protein: CASSSSRGGVYEQYF. The full variable domain, with the rest looked up from reference TRBV7-8 and TRBJ2-7, is GAGVSQSPRYKVAKRGQDVALRCDPISGHVSLFWYQQALGQGPEFLTYFQNEAQLDKSGLPSDRFFAERPEGSVSTLKIQRTQQEDSAVYLCASSSSRGGVYEQYFGPGTRLTVT.

V gene TRBV6-4 combines with J gene TRBJ2-1, with 12 nucleotides matching TRBD2. CDR1 is MRHNA, CDR2 SNTAGT, per germline. The CDR3 totals 15 residues. Losses at the gene ends were 3 bases for V and 7 bases for J; bases not matched to a gene: 4. The CDR3, as DNA: TGTGCCAGCAGTGAGACTAGCGGGGGACGGAATGAGCAGTTCTTC. Its protein is CASSETSGGRNEQFF.

This chain uses TRBV3-1 (or the pseudogene TRBV3-2) with TRBJ2-5; D call uncertain. The CDR3 runs 12 residues. V was cut by 2 bases and J by 4 bases, with 5 bases left in between. Germline values: CDR1 LGHDT, CDR2 YNNKEL (reference sequence). In DNA, the CDR3 is TGTGCCAGCAGCCAATGGGCAGAGACCCAGTACTTC. Translated, it gives CASSQWAETQYF.

In its sample, this clone was seen once. The CDR3 region is CASRLAGVANEQFF. In nucleotides, the CDR3 is TGTGCCAGCAGACTAGCGGGAGTCGCCAATGAGCAGTTCTTC. This chain links TRBV27 with TRBJ2-1; 11 bases match TRBD2. There are 14 residues in the CDR3. V lost 6 bases, J lost 6 bases, and 4 bases stayed unmatched. Germline V gives CDR1 MNHEY, CDR2 SMNVEV (reference sequence).

J is TRBJ1-2 and V is TRBV18; perhaps TRBD1 as D (6 bases). V lost 2 bases and J 1 base, leaving 23 bases between the germline ends. The CDR3 consists of 19 residues. The germline V gene encodes CDR1 KGHSH and CDR2 LQKENI. The CDR3 DNA follows: TGTGCCAGCTCACCAATCGCTGGACAGCTTTTATTCGATAACTATGGCTACACCTTC. Protein: CASSPIAGQLLFDNYGYTF.

V usage is TRBV19 and J usage is TRBJ2-5, with D tentatively TRBD1 (5 bases). The germline V gene encodes CDR1 LNHDA and CDR2 SQIVND (reference sequence). The CDR3 contains 16 residues. V was shortened by 1 base and J by 5 bases, with 17 bases between the two germline ends. CDR3 in DNA: TGTGCCAGTAGTATAGGCGTAGGGGCTACCGGGGAGACCCAGTACTTC. As protein: CASSIGVGATGETQYF.

This clone has more than one count but fewer than ten. This chain links TRBV7-9 with TRBJ2-5; possibly TRBD1 for D (5 bases). CDR1 and CDR2 from the germline V gene are SEHNR and FQNEAQ (reference sequence). The V end lost 0 bases, the J end lost 3 bases, and 14 bases lay between the germline ends. There are 16 residues in the CDR3. The CDR3 loop reads CASSLALWGSEETQYF. The CDR3 bases are TGTGCCAGCAGCTTAGCTTTGTGGGGCTCGGAAGAGACCCAGTACTTC.

The CDR3 nucleotides are TGTGCCAGTAACGGACAGGGGAACACTGAAGCTTTCTTT. Translating it yields CASNGQGNTEAFF. The rearrangement joins TRBV19 to TRBJ1-1; 8 bases agree with TRBD1. The CDR3 totals 13 residues. Germline assignment: CDR1 LNHDA and CDR2 SQIVND (reference sequence). V lost 7 bases, J lost 1 base, and 2 bases stayed unmatched.

This clone was picked up a small number of times. V usage is TRBV19 and J usage is TRBJ2-5; 9 bases are shared with TRBD2. This CDR3 comprises 15 residues. CDR1 and CDR2 (germline): LNHDA, SQIVND (reference sequence). The junction had 4 bases not matched to a gene; V was cut back by 3 bases and J by 2 bases. The DNA of the CDR3 is TGTGCCAGTAGTATTAGCGGGGGCCGACAAGAGACCCAGTACTTC. Its protein product is CASSISGGRQETQYF.

The chain employs TRBV19 and TRBJ1-2, with a tentative D call TRBD1 (6 bases). Germline CDR1 is LNHDA and CDR2 is SQIVND (reference sequence). The V and J ends lost 7 bases and 5 bases respectively, with 14 bases between them. This CDR3 is built from 13 residues. In DNA, the CDR3 is TGTGCCAGTACGGAACCTCAGGGGTATGGCTACACCTTC. Protein sequence: CASTEPQGYGYTF.

V gene TRBV6-5 combines with J gene TRBJ1-1; TRBD1 is a possible D gene (6 bases). The CDR3 runs to 15 residues. The V end was cut by 2 bases, the J end by 5 bases, with 15 bases between. Germline loops: CDR1 MNHEY, CDR2 SVGAGI. CDR3 in DNA: TGTGCCAGCAGTTACGGAGGATACCAGGGGACTGAAGCTTTCTTT. It translates to CASSYGGYQGTEAFF.

The chain is built from TRBV5-5 and TRBJ2-5, with D maybe TRBD1 (5 bases). This CDR3 region has 13 residues. Per germline, CDR1 SGHKS and CDR2 YYEKEE (reference sequence). Between the trimmed V and J ends, which lost 2 bases and 3 bases, there was a span of 8 bases. This chain's CDR3 is CASSFPGKETQYF. The CDR3 nucleotides are TGTGCCAGCAGCTTCCCAGGGAAAGAGACCCAGTACTTC.

This clone was picked up a small number of times. The rearrangement uses TRBV7-8 and TRBJ1-5, with D unclear. Trimming shortened V by 2 bases and J by 1 base, and 12 bases separated the two germline ends. This CDR3 contains 16 residues. In germline, CDR1 is SGHVS, CDR2 FQNEAQ. The CDR3 coding sequence is TGTGCCAGCAGCTTATATCACTCCCCCAGCAATCAGCCCCAGCATTTT. Protein product: CASSLYHSPSNQPQHF.

The sample holds one count of this clone. The chain employs TRBV7-2 and TRBJ2-1, with D possibly matching TRBD1 (6 bases). Trimming pared 1 base from V and 2 bases from J, leaving 9 bases between. The CDR3 runs to 15 residues. Germline V gene sequence: CDR1 SGHTA, CDR2 FQGNSA. The CDR3 sequence is CASSLVGTTYNEQFF. In DNA, the CDR3 is TGTGCCAGCAGCTTAGTTGGGACAACCTACAATGAGCAGTTCTTC.

J is TRBJ2-7 and V is TRBV11-2; tentative D call: TRBD2 (5 bases). This CDR3 is built from 15 residues. Trimming shortened V by 0 bases and J by 7 bases, and 16 bases separated the two germline ends. The germline gives CDR1 SGHAT, CDR2 FQNNGV. The CDR3 nucleotides read TGTGCCAGCAGCTTAGATTACCGTGGGTCGGGGGAGCAGTACTTC. Translating gives CASSLDYRGSGEQYF.

The genes are TRBV2 and TRBJ1-3, with D possibly being TRBD1 (5 bases). Per the germline V gene, CDR1 is SNHLY and CDR2 is FYNNEI. V lost 5 bases and J lost 0, with 8 bases in between. This CDR3 is built from 14 residues. The CDR3 region is CASSPTGSGNTIYF. The CDR3 region has the DNA TGTGCCAGCAGTCCTACAGGCTCTGGAAACACCATATATTTT.

V and J are TRBV18 and TRBJ2-1; TRBD1 agrees at 9 bases. Germline V gene lookup returns CDR1 KGHSH and CDR2 LQKENI. With 6 bases clipped from V and 3 bases from J, the junction kept 9 bases outside the gene matches. CDR3 length: 16 amino acids. The CDR3 DNA sequence: TGTGCCAGCTCGACAGGTGGGACAGGGCACTACAATGAGCAGTTCTTC. It yields the protein CASSTGGTGHYNEQFF.

This chain joins TRBV14 and TRBJ1-2; possible D gene TRBD1, 5 bases. V lost 4 bases and J 4 bases, leaving 19 bases between the germline ends. Germline V gene data show CDR1 as SGHDN and CDR2 as FVKESK. The CDR3 contains 16 residues. The CDR3 sequence: CASSLSGTPSAYGYTF. As DNA, the CDR3 is TGTGCCAGCAGCCTTTCCGGGACTCCTTCCGCCTATGGCTACACCTTC.

This chain joins TRBV2 and TRBJ1-6; D may be TRBD1 (5 bases). Germline assignment: CDR1 SNHLY and CDR2 FYNNEI. The CDR3 runs to 15 residues. Between the trimmed V and J ends, which lost 2 bases and 8 bases, there was a span of 13 bases. The CDR3 DNA is TGTGCCAGCAGTGAAAATAGGGGCCTCTATTCACCCCTCCACTTT. Its protein is CASSENRGLYSPLHF.

In DNA, the CDR3 is TGTGCCAGCAGCCCCCGGGGGGGCCAAGATACGCAGTATTTT. It yields the protein CASSPRGGQDTQYF. The chain recombines TRBV7-9 with TRBJ2-3; 8 nucleotides line up with TRBD2. Germline V gives CDR1 SEHNR, CDR2 FQNEAQ (reference sequence). Trimming cost V 5 bases and J 5 bases; bases outside gene matches: 6. This CDR3 is 14 amino acids long. The whole variable domain, remainder taken from reference TRBV7-9 and TRBJ2-3, is DTGVSQNPRHKITKRGQNVTFRCDPISEHNRLYWYRQTLGQGPEFLTYFQNEAQLEKSRLLSDRFSAERPKGSFSTLEIQRTEQGDSAMYLCASSPRGGQDTQYFGPGTRLTVL.

For the CDR3, the DNA is TGTGCCAGCAGCCCACTCAGTGGGACAGAGCAGTTCTTC. Translated: CASSPLSGTEQFF. J is TRBJ2-1 and V is TRBV11-3, with a weak D call TRBD1 (6 bases). CDR3 length: 13 residues. Trimming took off 5 bases at V and 10 bases at J, with 15 bases between the two ends. Germline CDR1 is SGHNT and CDR2 is YENEEA.

This clone was seen a handful of times. The CDR3 region is CASSPTGTRILHEQYF. Here the CDR3 DNA reads TGTGCCAGCAGCCCAACCGGGACTAGGATCCTACACGAGCAGTACTTC. This chain links TRBV13 with TRBJ2-7; 8 positions agree with TRBD2. Germline CDR1 reads PRHDT; CDR2 reads FYEKMQ (reference sequence). The CDR3 covers 16 residues. Trimming cost V 5 bases and J 5 bases; bases outside gene matches: 14.

This clone was recorded a few times. V is TRBV2 and J is TRBJ2-7; D possibly corresponds to TRBD1 (5 bases). V shed 7 bases and J shed 2 bases, with 15 bases lying between them. The CDR3 extends over 14 amino acids. Germline loops: CDR1 SNHLY, CDR2 FYNNEI. The CDR3 region is CASIIGQGAYEQYF. DNA of the CDR3: TGTGCCAGCATTATAGGGCAAGGGGCCTACGAGCAGTACTTC.

V usage is TRBV2 and J usage is TRBJ1-3; 7 nucleotides agree with TRBD1. V lost 5 bases, J lost 4 bases, and 8 bases stayed unmatched. Germline V CDR1 and CDR2: SNHLY, FYNNEI. The CDR3 sequence is 15 residues long. CDR3 amino acids: CASSIRQGGGNTIYF. CDR3 bases: TGTGCCAGCAGTATCCGACAGGGCGGCGGAAACACCATATATTTT.